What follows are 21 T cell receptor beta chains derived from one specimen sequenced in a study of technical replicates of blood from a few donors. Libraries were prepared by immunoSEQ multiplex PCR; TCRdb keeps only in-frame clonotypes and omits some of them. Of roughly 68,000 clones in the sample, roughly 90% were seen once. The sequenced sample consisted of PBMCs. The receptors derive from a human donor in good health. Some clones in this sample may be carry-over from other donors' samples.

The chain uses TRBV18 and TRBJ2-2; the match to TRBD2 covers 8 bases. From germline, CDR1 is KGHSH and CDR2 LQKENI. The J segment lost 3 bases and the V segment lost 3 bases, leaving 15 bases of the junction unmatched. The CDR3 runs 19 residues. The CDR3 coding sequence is TGTGCCAGCTCACCTAGGAGACTAGCGCTATTTATCCACACCGGGGAGCTGTTTTTT. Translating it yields CASSPRRLALFIHTGELFF.

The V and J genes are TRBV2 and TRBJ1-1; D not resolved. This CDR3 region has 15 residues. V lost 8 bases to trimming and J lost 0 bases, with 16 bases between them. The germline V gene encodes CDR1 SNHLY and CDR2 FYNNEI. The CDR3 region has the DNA TGTGCCAGCCAGTCCCCCCCGACAATGAACACTGAAGCTTTCTTT. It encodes CASQSPPTMNTEAFF. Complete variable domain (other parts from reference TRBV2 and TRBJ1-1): EPEVTQTPSHQVTQMGQEVILRCVPISNHLYFYWYRQILGQKVEFLVSFYNNEISEKSEIFDDQFSVERPDGSNFTLKIRSTKLEDSAMYFCASQSPPTMNTEAFFGQGTRLTVV.

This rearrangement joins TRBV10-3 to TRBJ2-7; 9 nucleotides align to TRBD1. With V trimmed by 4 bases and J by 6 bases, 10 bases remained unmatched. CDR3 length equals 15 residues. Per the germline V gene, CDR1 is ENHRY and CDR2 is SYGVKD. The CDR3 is CAISVIPGQGSEQYF. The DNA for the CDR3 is TGTGCCATCAGTGTCATTCCGGGACAGGGCTCCGAGCAGTACTTC.

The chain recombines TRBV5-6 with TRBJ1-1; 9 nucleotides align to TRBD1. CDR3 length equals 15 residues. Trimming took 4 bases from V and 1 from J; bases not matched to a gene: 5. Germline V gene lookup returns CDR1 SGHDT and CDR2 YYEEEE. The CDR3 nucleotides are TGTGCCAGCAGCGTTTACAGGGGGCGGAACACTGAAGCTTTCTTT. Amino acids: CASSVYRGRNTEAFF.

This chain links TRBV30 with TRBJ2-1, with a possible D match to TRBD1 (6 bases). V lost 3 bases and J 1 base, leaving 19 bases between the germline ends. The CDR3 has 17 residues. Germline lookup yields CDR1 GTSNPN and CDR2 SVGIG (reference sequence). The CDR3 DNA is TGTGCCTGGAGGGAAACAGGTCGGGGACATTCCTACAATGAGCAGTTCTTC. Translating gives CAWRETGRGHSYNEQFF.

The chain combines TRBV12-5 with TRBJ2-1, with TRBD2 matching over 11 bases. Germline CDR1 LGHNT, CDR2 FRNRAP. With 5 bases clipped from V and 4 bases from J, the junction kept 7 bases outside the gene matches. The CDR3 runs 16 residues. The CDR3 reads CASGPGTSGAYNEQFF. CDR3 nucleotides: TGTGCTAGTGGTCCCGGGACTAGCGGAGCATACAATGAGCAGTTCTTC.

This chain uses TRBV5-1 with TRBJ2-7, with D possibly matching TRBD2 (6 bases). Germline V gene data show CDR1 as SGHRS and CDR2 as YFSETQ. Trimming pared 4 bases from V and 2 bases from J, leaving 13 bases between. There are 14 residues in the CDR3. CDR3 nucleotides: TGCGCCAGCAGCAGGTGGGACTTAACCTACGAGCAGTACTTC. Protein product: CASSRWDLTYEQYF.

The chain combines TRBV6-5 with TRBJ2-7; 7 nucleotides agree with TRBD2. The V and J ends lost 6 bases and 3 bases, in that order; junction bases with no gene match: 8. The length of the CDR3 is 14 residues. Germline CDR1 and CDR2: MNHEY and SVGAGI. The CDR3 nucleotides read TGTGCCAGCAGACCTGGGGACTACGGCTACGAGCAGTACTTC. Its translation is CASRPGDYGYEQYF.

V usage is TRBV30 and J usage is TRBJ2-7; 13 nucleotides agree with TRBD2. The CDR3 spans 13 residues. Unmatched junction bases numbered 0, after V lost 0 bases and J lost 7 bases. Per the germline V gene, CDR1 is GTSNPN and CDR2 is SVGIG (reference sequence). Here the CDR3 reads CAWSVLAGGEQYF. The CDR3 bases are TGTGCCTGGAGTGTACTAGCGGGAGGGGAGCAGTACTTC.

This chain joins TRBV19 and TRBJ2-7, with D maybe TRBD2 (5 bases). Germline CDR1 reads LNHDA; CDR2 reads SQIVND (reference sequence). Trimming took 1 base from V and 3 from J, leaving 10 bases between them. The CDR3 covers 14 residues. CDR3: CASSIGESGYEQYF. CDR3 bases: TGTGCCAGTAGTATAGGTGAGAGCGGCTACGAGCAGTACTTC.

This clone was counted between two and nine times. CDR3 nucleotides: TGTGCCAGCAGTGAACGGGGGGGCACCGGGGAGCTGTTTTTT. Protein product: CASSERGGTGELFF. The rearrangement uses TRBV6-1 and TRBJ2-2; 8 nucleotides line up with TRBD2. CDR1 and CDR2 (germline): MNHNS, SASEGT. J lost 4 bases, V lost 2 bases, and 0 bases had no gene match. The CDR3 loop spans 14 amino acids.

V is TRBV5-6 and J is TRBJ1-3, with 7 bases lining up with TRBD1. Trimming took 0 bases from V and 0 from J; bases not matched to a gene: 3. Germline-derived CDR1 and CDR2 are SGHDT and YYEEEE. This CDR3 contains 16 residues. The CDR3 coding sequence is TGTGCCAGCAGCTTGGGAGGGGGCAACTCTGGAAACACCATATATTTT. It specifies CASSLGGGNSGNTIYF.

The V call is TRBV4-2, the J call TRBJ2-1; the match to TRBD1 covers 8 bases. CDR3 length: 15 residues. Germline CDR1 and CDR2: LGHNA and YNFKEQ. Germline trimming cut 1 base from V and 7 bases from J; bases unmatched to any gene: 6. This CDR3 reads CASSQGQGAENEQFF. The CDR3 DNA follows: TGTGCCAGCAGCCAAGGCCAGGGGGCCGAAAATGAGCAGTTCTTC.

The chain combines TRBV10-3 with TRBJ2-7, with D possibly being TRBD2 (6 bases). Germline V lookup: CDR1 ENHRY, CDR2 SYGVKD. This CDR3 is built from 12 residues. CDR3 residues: CATTEGIHEQYF. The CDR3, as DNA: TGTGCAACCACGGAGGGGATCCACGAGCAGTACTTC.

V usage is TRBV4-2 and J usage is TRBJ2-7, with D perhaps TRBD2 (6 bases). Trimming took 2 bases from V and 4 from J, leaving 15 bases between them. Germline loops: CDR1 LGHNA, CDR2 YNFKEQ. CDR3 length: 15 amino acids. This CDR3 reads CASSQQGGDFYEQYF. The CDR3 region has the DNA TGTGCCAGCAGCCAACAAGGAGGGGACTTTTACGAGCAGTACTTC.

This chain's CDR3 is CASRTLGQPQHF. CDR3 nucleotides: TGTGCCAGCAGGACTTTGGGTCAGCCCCAGCATTTT. V is TRBV6-6 and J is TRBJ1-5; no reliable D call. Deletions cut 6 bases from V and 6 bases from J, with 9 bases between. From germline, CDR1 is MNHNY and CDR2 SVGAGI (reference sequence). The CDR3 sequence is 12 residues long.

The CDR3 nucleotides read TGTGCCATCAATTCGGGGGGGCCCTCCTACGAGCAGTACTTC. Its protein product is CAINSGGPSYEQYF. The chain couples TRBV10-3 to TRBJ2-7; the match to TRBD2 covers 8 bases. The CDR3 contains 14 residues. V shed 7 bases and J 0 bases; nucleotides not matched to a gene: 5. Germline CDR1 reads ENHRY; CDR2 reads SYGVKD.

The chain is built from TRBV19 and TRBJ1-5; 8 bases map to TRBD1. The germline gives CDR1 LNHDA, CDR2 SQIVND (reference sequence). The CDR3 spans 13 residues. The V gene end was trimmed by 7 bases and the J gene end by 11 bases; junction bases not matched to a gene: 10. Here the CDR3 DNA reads TGTGCCAGTAAAGGACAGGGCAATGGAGCCCAGCATTTT. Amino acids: CASKGQGNGAQHF.

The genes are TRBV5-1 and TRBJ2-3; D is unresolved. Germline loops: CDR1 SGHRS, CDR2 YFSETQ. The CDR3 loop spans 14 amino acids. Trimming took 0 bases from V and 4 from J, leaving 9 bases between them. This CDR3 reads CASSLAGGADTQYF. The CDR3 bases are TGCGCCAGCAGCTTGGCGGGTGGCGCAGATACGCAGTATTTT. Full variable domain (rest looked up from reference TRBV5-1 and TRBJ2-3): KAGVTQTPRYLIKTRGQQVTLSCSPISGHRSVSWYQQTPGQGLQFLFEYFSETQRNKGNFPGRFSGRQFSNSRSEMNVSTLELGDSALYLCASSLAGGADTQYFGPGTRLTVL.

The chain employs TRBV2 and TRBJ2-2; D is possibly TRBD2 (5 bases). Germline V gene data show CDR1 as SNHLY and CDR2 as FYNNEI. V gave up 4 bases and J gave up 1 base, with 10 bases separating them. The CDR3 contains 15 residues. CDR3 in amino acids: CASSVEGLNTGELFF. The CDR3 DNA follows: TGTGCCAGCAGTGTCGAGGGTCTGAACACCGGGGAGCTGTTTTTT. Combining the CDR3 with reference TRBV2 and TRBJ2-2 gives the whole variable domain EPEVTQTPSHQVTQMGQEVILRCVPISNHLYFYWYRQILGQKVEFLVSFYNNEISEKSEIFDDQFSVERPDGSNFTLKIRSTKLEDSAMYFCASSVEGLNTGELFFGEGSRLTVL.

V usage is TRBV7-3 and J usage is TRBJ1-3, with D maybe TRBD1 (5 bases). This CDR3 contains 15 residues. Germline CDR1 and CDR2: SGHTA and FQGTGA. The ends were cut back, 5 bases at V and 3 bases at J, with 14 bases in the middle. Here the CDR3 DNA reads TGTGCCAGCAGCCCATCCCGGAGGGGTGGAAACACCATATATTTT. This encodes CASSPSRRGGNTIYF.